Sequencing of this TCR beta chain was carried out in a study of OX40 agonist ivuxolimab in advanced cancers. General study results and limits: Fewer expanded clones were found on average in CD4+ than in CD8+ T cells.

The CDR3 consists of 15 residues. Note on this clone: Its antigen is unknown.

Sequencing used immunoSEQ multiplex PCR; TCRdb keeps in-frame clones, though not all of them. This table holds approximately 57,000 clones, 83% found once. The investigators sampled blood at baseline, at cycle 4 day 1, and at cycle 7 day 1. The chain employs TRBV21-1 and TRBJ1-5. TRBV21-1 is a known pseudogene. Sample: CD4+ or CD8+ T cells sorted from blood, taken in a trial of the OX40 agonist ivuxolimab. This TCR was sampled from an adult with an advanced solid tumor such as melanoma, head and neck, liver or kidney cancer. The CDR3 here is CASINRPPLARPQHF. The CDR3 region has the DNA TGTGCCAGCATCAACCGCCCACCCCTCGCTAGGCCCCAGCATTTT.